This T cell receptor (beta chain) was sequenced in a study of blood T cell repertoires in COVID-19. Study context: The samples span acute and convalescent COVID-19 from the United States, Italy and Spain. In each case, the material was cDNA or gDNA derived from T cells, B-cell-depleted T cells, or PBMCs.

The V segment lost 4 bases and the J segment 7 bases; nucleotides outside the gene matches: 5. This CDR3 has 14 amino acids. The germline CDR1 and CDR2 sequences are LGHDT and YNNKEL (reference sequence). In the original analysis: Estimates of nucleated cell counts were drawn from the amplification of reference gene primers. Data came from immunoSEQ multiplex PCR; TCRdb stores just in-frame clones and leaves some out. V and J calls plus clone size are reproduced from that table; the DNA served to infer D and trimming. This sample carries roughly 31,000 clones, less than 90% of them seen once, and the ten largest clones take nearly 25%.

The rearrangement uses TRBV3-1 (or the pseudogene TRBV3-2) and TRBJ2-7, with TRBD2 matching 12 bases. Specimen: peripheral blood. This TCR came from a human donor with active COVID-19. The donor label of this sample is uncertain. CDR3 sequence (DNA): TGTGCCAGCAGCCCGACTAGCGGGAGCGGTGAGCAGTACTTC. Protein sequence: CASSPTSGSGEQYF.